A single sample gave rise to the 7 T cell receptor beta chains below, sequenced in a study of graft-versus-host responses after intestinal transplantation. Their antigen targets remain unknown. The method was immunoSEQ multiplex PCR; TCRdb's version includes in-frame clones alone and lacks a portion of them. This sample yields roughly 100,000 clones, of which 93% are seen a single time; under 1.5% belongs to the top ten. This sample comprised unstimulated CD8+ T cells sorted from spleen or lymph node cells, obtained before intestinal transplant. The receptors here all came from a human donor who received an intestinal transplant.

The CDR3 here is CSADGGVLDTEAFF. In DNA form, the CDR3 reads TGCAGCGCCGATGGGGGGGTGTTGGATACTGAAGCTTTCTTT. This sequence joins TRBV29-1 and TRBJ1-1; possible D gene TRBD1, 5 bases. Trimming removed 7 bases from V and 5 bases from J, with 20 bases in between. CDR1 and CDR2 (germline): SQVTM, ANQGSEA. The CDR3 sequence is 14 residues long.

This clone appeared a single time. This sequence joins TRBV6-1 and TRBJ1-5; D unclear. Trimming removed 1 base from V and 0 bases from J, with 7 bases in between. This CDR3 region has 15 residues. Germline V gene data show CDR1 as MNHNS and CDR2 as SASEGT. The CDR3 nucleotides are TGTGCCAGCAGTGAAGTGGGGTTTAGCAATCAGCCCCAGCATTTT. Its translation is CASSEVGFSNQPQHF.

The chain is built from TRBV5-1 and TRBJ1-5, with 8 nucleotides matching TRBD1. Germline V lookup: CDR1 SGHRS, CDR2 YFSETQ. The CDR3 runs to 14 residues. V was clipped by 2 bases and J by 4 bases; unmatched bases: 2. This CDR3 reads CASSLTGGNQPQHF. Here the CDR3 DNA reads TGCGCCAGCAGCTTAACAGGGGGGAATCAGCCCCAGCATTTT.

The chain couples TRBV19 to TRBJ1-2; D may be TRBD1 (5 bases). CDR3 length: 15 residues. Germline V gene sequence: CDR1 LNHDA, CDR2 SQIVND (reference sequence). V was trimmed by 5 bases and J by 3 bases, leaving 16 bases between them. In DNA, the CDR3 is TGTGCCAGTAGTTTCCTGAGAGGGGATGACTATGGCTACACCTTC. This sequence encodes CASSFLRGDDYGYTF.

This chain uses TRBV7-8 with TRBJ2-1, with TRBD1 identical over 7 bases. V gave up 3 bases and J gave up 5 bases; unmatched junction bases: 1. The CDR3 spans 13 residues. Germline-derived CDR1 and CDR2 are SGHVS and FQNEAQ. The CDR3 coding sequence is TGTGCCAGCAGCTTGACAGGGAACAATGAGCAGTTCTTC. Its translation is CASSLTGNNEQFF.

The rearrangement links TRBV4-2 to TRBJ2-3; TRBD2 matches 8 bases. From germline, CDR1 is LGHNA and CDR2 YNFKEQ. The V segment lost 7 bases and the J segment 6 bases; nucleotides outside the gene matches: 6. The CDR3 extends over 13 amino acids. The CDR3 reads CASKAGAPDTQYF. In DNA form, the CDR3 reads TGTGCCAGCAAAGCGGGGGCACCGGATACGCAGTATTTT.

This clone was picked up one time. The V gene is TRBV6-5, the J gene TRBJ2-5; the D gene could be TRBD1 or TRBD2 (5 bases each). V was clipped by 2 bases and J by 3 bases, with 16 bases between them. CDR1 and CDR2 (germline): MNHEY, SVGAGI. The CDR3 sequence is 16 residues long. Here the CDR3 reads CASSYTGLRGEETQYF. CDR3 nucleotide sequence: TGTGCCAGCAGTTACACGGGCCTTAGGGGAGAAGAGACCCAGTACTTC.